Following are 23 T cell receptor beta chains from one sample sequenced in a study of OX40 agonist ivuxolimab in advanced cancers. TCRdb's table, derived via immunoSEQ multiplex PCR, lists solely in-frame clones and lacks some. The data show about 97,000 clones, with about nine tenths seen just once and roughly 5.5% held by the top ten. The sample here was CD4+ or CD8+ T cells sorted from blood, taken in a trial of the OX40 agonist ivuxolimab. Receptor source: an adult with an advanced solid tumor such as melanoma, head and neck, liver or kidney cancer.

The chain recombines TRBV29-1 with TRBJ2-7; a weak D match, TRBD1 (6 bases). Per germline, CDR1 SQVTM and CDR2 ANQGSEA. CDR3 length equals 13 residues. Trimming removed 6 bases from V and 0 bases from J, with 12 bases in between. CDR3 amino acids: CSVGLGGSYEQYF. The CDR3 region has the DNA TGCAGCGTGGGGTTAGGGGGCTCCTACGAGCAGTACTTC.

The genes are TRBV6-1 and TRBJ1-2; D may be TRBD1 (6 bases). This CDR3 has 14 residues. Germline V CDR1 and CDR2: MNHNS, SASEGT. Trimming removed 7 bases at V and 5 bases at J, with 17 bases between. The CDR3 DNA reads as TGTGCCAGCAAAAAGAAAGGGACATGGTATGGCTACACCTTC. This codes for CASKKKGTWYGYTF.

The chain couples TRBV21-1 to TRBJ1-4. TRBV21-1 is designated a pseudogene. The CDR3 covers 16 residues. CDR3 loop: CASSKARGDKDEKLFF. The CDR3 DNA reads TGTGCCAGCAGCAAAGCGCGAGGGGATAAGGATGAAAAACTGTTTTTT.

The V call is TRBV6-4, the J call TRBJ2-1; possibly TRBD2 for D (6 bases). Trimming stripped 8 bases from V and 8 bases from J, with 16 bases between. Germline-derived CDR1 and CDR2 are MRHNA and SNTAGT. CDR3 length equals 13 residues. The CDR3 coding sequence is TGTGCCAGCCCCCACCGGGACTTTTATGAGCAGTTCTTC. It encodes CASPHRDFYEQFF.

The rearrangement joins TRBV27 to TRBJ2-1; 7 bases match TRBD2. The CDR3 spans 17 residues. Germline V gives CDR1 MNHEY, CDR2 SMNVEV (reference sequence). With V trimmed by 6 bases and J by 0 bases, 11 bases remained unmatched. This CDR3 reads CASRKMGGGSSYNEQFF. The CDR3, as DNA: TGTGCCAGCAGGAAAATGGGAGGCGGGAGCTCCTACAATGAGCAGTTCTTC.

The V gene is TRBV1, the J gene TRBJ1-1; the table gives TRBD1 as D, unverified against the DNA. TRBV1 is classified as a pseudogene. There are 18 residues in the CDR3. The DNA for the CDR3 is TGCACCAGCAGCCAAGTCTCAGGGACAGGGAGGATTGACACTGAAGCTTTCTTT. As protein: CTSSQVSGTGRIDTEAFF.

J is TRBJ2-7 and V is TRBV14; TRBD1 aligns across 7 bases. The CDR3 has 15 residues. Germline V gene sequence: CDR1 SGHDN, CDR2 FVKESK. V shed 4 bases, J shed 5 bases, and the junction held 11 bases outside the gene matches. The DNA for the CDR3 is TGTGCCAGCAGCCGCGGTGGACAGGTCTTGCACGAGCAGTACTTC. Protein: CASSRGGQVLHEQYF.

This chain links TRBV4-3 with TRBJ1-2; D perhaps matches TRBD1 (5 bases). Germline CDR1 reads LGHNA; CDR2 reads YSLEER. V was shortened by 4 bases and J by 2 bases, with 8 bases between the two germline ends. The CDR3 has 13 amino acids. The CDR3: CASSRQINYGYTF. CDR3 nucleotides: TGCGCCAGCAGCCGACAGATAAACTATGGCTACACCTTC.

The V and J genes are TRBV19 and TRBJ2-7; D gene ambiguous. Per germline, CDR1 LNHDA and CDR2 SQIVND (reference sequence). This CDR3 spans 13 amino acids. The V gene lost 6 bases and the J gene lost 1 base, with 10 bases spanning the gap. In DNA form, the CDR3 reads TGTGCCAGTAGCCCTCAGTATTCCTACGAGCAGTACTTC. Translated, it gives CASSPQYSYEQYF.

The V and J genes are TRBV11-1 and TRBJ1-1, with D uncertain. CDR1 and CDR2 (germline): SGHAT, FQDESV (reference sequence). With 7 bases removed from V and 6 bases from J, the gap between germline ends came to 15 bases. The CDR3 is made up of 13 amino acids. Here the CDR3 reads CASTFGEAPEAFF. CDR3 DNA: TGTGCCAGCACGTTCGGGGAGGCGCCTGAAGCTTTCTTT.

The rearrangement joins TRBV19 to TRBJ1-2; the match to TRBD1 covers 9 bases. Trimming removed 3 bases from V and 2 bases from J; junction bases left unmatched: 4. Germline CDR1 and CDR2: LNHDA and SQIVND (reference sequence). CDR3 size: 15 residues. The CDR3 DNA follows: TGTGCCAGTAGTATCCGGACAGGGGAGAACTATGGCTACACCTTC. Its translation: CASSIRTGENYGYTF.

The chain carries TRBV5-1 and TRBJ2-4; 9 nucleotides align to TRBD2. This CDR3 spans 14 amino acids. Germline loops: CDR1 SGHRS, CDR2 YFSETQ. Trimming cost V 7 bases and J 4 bases; bases outside gene matches: 6. Here the CDR3 DNA reads TGCGCCAGCGCGGCGGGAGGGCCTAAAAACATTCAGTACTTC. Translation: CASAAGGPKNIQYF. Filled out from reference TRBV5-1 and TRBJ2-4, the complete variable domain reads KAGVTQTPRYLIKTRGQQVTLSCSPISGHRSVSWYQQTPGQGLQFLFEYFSETQRNKGNFPGRFSGRQFSNSRSEMNVSTLELGDSALYLCASAAGGPKNIQYFGAGTRLSVL.

This clone occurred once. This chain connects TRBV7-2 to TRBJ2-7; D may be TRBD1 (5 bases). CDR3 size: 12 residues. V was shortened by 7 bases and J by 1 base, with 8 bases between the two germline ends. Germline CDR1 SGHTA, CDR2 FQGNSA. This chain's CDR3 is CASTTDSYEQYF. In DNA form, the CDR3 reads TGTGCCAGCACGACAGATTCCTACGAGCAGTACTTC.

The V and J genes are TRBV18 and TRBJ2-1, with D perhaps matching TRBD2 (6 bases). V lost 6 bases and J lost 7, with 16 bases in between. The germline V gene has CDR1 KGHSH and CDR2 LQKENI. The CDR3 totals 14 residues. Written as DNA, the CDR3 is TGTGCCAGCTCCCCTCCGGACGGGACTAATGAGCAGTTCTTC. Amino acid sequence: CASSPPDGTNEQFF.

This sequence joins TRBV11-3 and TRBJ2-1, with 8 positions matching TRBD2. This CDR3 has 14 amino acids. CDR1 and CDR2 (germline): SGHNT, YENEEA. With 10 bases clipped from V and 0 bases from J, the junction kept 5 bases outside the gene matches. This CDR3 reads CATLSGNSYNEQFF. CDR3 coding DNA: TGTGCCACCCTTAGCGGGAACTCCTACAATGAGCAGTTCTTC.

The sample holds a few counts of this clone. This rearrangement joins TRBV10-2 to TRBJ2-7; 10 nucleotides agree with TRBD1. The CDR3 sequence is 14 residues long. Germline CDR1 and CDR2: WSHSY and SAAADI. V was clipped by 7 bases and J by 2 bases; unmatched bases: 5. In DNA form, the CDR3 reads TGCGCCAGCACCTGGACAGGGGGAACCTACGAGCAGTACTTC. Residues: CASTWTGGTYEQYF.

This chain connects TRBV5-6 to TRBJ2-3, with 7 bases aligning to TRBD2. The V and J ends lost 0 bases and 3 bases, in that order; junction bases with no gene match: 10. The CDR3 extends over 17 amino acids. The V gene's germline CDR1 is SGHDT and CDR2 YYEEEE. The CDR3, as DNA: TGTGCCAGCAGCTTGGGCCTTCTACTAGCGTCGACAGATACGCAGTATTTT. Its protein is CASSLGLLLASTDTQYF.

The chain links TRBV5-4 to TRBJ1-1; 7 bases are a match to TRBD1. CDR3 length: 14 residues. The V gene end was trimmed by 2 bases and the J gene end by 2 bases; junction bases not matched to a gene: 3. Germline V gene data show CDR1 as SGHNT and CDR2 as YYREEE (reference sequence). CDR3 in amino acids: CASSLQGINTEAFF. CDR3 in DNA: TGTGCCAGCAGCTTACAGGGGATCAACACTGAAGCTTTCTTT.

The rearrangement joins TRBV6-5 to TRBJ1-2, with D perhaps TRBD1 (6 bases). V was shortened by 2 bases and J by 5 bases, with 12 bases between the two germline ends. Germline V gene sequence: CDR1 MNHEY, CDR2 SVGAGI. CDR3 size: 14 residues. The CDR3 coding sequence is TGTGCCAGCAGTTACCACGGGACAAGATATGGCTACACCTTC. It encodes CASSYHGTRYGYTF.

This chain connects TRBV6-6 to TRBJ1-4; a possible D gene is TRBD1 (6 bases). V lost 5 bases and J 6 bases, leaving 13 bases between the germline ends. There are 14 residues in the CDR3. Germline V CDR1 and CDR2: MNHNY, SVGAGI (reference sequence). The CDR3 nucleotides read TGTGCCAGCAGTGGGGGACAACCCCATGAAAAACTGTTTTTT. Translated: CASSGGQPHEKLFF.

V is TRBV2 and J is TRBJ1-3, with D tentatively TRBD1 (5 bases). CDR1 is SNHLY and CDR2 is FYNNEI in the germline V gene. The germline V and J ends were trimmed by 4 bases and 0 bases, with 7 bases remaining between them. The CDR3 sequence is 14 residues long. The CDR3 coding sequence is TGTGCCAGCAGTGCAGGGAGCTCTGGAAACACCATATATTTT. Amino acid sequence: CASSAGSSGNTIYF.

The chain combines TRBV7-9 with TRBJ1-4, with TRBD1 identical over 7 bases. V was clipped by 2 bases and J by 0 bases; unmatched bases: 3. CDR1 is SEHNR and CDR2 is FQNEAQ in the germline V gene (reference sequence). The CDR3 totals 16 residues. The CDR3 DNA follows: TGTGCCAGCAGCTTAATGGGACAGTCAACTAATGAAAAACTGTTTTTT. Its protein product is CASSLMGQSTNEKLFF.

This clone showed up just a few times. The gene calls are TRBV4-1 and TRBJ1-5, with 8 bases lining up with TRBD1. The CDR3 covers 15 residues. With V trimmed by 1 base and J by 7 bases, 6 bases remained unmatched. The germline V gene has CDR1 MGHRA and CDR2 YSYEKL. The CDR3 loop is CASSQGGQGRQPQHF. Written as DNA, the CDR3 is TGCGCCAGCAGCCAAGGAGGACAGGGTAGACAGCCCCAGCATTTT.